This TCR beta chain was identified in a study of T cell repertoires in cytomegalovirus infection (dated by TCRdb to the late 2010s). Notes on the research overall: Alongside well-studied HLA-B-restricted epitopes, the peptide stimulations were aimed at recently identified HLA-C-restricted CMV epitopes, whose presentation resists viral immunomodulation. The HLA type of each donor mattered for the analysis, because public TCR beta signatures pointed to carriage of CMV infection along with the matching HLA type.

Study-level results and caveats: The ex vivo response was dominated by HLA-C-restricted CMV-specific TCR beta clonotypes, which also provided the single most frequent clonotype in two of eight donors. In both this cohort and an independent roughly 350-donor cohort, the cumulative frequency of public TCR beta family members distinguished carriers of CMV infection plus the relevant HLA type.

From the germline V gene (reference sequence), CDR1 is MNHNY and CDR2 is SVGAGI. For this chain, trimming is 6 bases at the V end and 6 bases at the J end, and the number of junction bases without a gene match is 11. The CDR3 spans 15 residues, from the cysteine through the phenylalanine. Only the CDR3 DNA is retained, 45 bases long and in frame from the first base. As to this clonotype: The target of this receptor is not known. One base away there is no much larger clone; base qualities are not given.

The label giving this sample's treatment or condition can be read as: in vitro stimulation with specific CMV peptide epitopes to enrich CMV-specific T cells. The sequencer listed for this sample is Illumina HiSeq 1500. TCRdb reprocessed the public reads (quality trimming at Q25 with fastp, clone calling with MiXCR) and kept in-frame beta chains. CDR3 protein duplicates are merged, each entry listing the most common genes and DNA. The sample table lists tens of thousands of distinct CDR3 sequences, approximately 42% of them with a count of one. The ten largest clonotypes hold roughly 93% of the sample.

The clonotype comes from a human donor in good health (CMV status not recorded). Some clones in this sample may be carry-over from other donors' samples. The sequence is built from TRBV6-6 and TRBJ2-1; TRBD2 agrees with 7 junctional bases. The sample here was CD8+ T cells from cultured PBMCs, taken from culture after CMV antigen stimulation. The DNA sequence follows: TGTGCCAGCAGCCCCGTGGAGGGAGGGGTCAATGAGCAGTTCTTC. This translates into CASSPVEGGVNEQFF.